This T cell receptor (beta chain) was sequenced in a study of shared clonotypes between healthy human individuals. Across the study: Aged between 18 and 49, the donors were a couple of women and three men. The study, taken as a whole, reports: Naive subsets, compared against memory subsets, generally had larger estimated richness values. Apart from blood, nothing was sampled; tissue repertoires likely differ. Although depth was large, rarefaction showed that sequencing of the sorted subsets was incomplete.

In the case of this clone: Its antigen is currently unknown.

There are 14 residues in the CDR3. V lost 2 bases and J lost 4, with 11 bases in between. The V gene's germline CDR1 is SGHNT and CDR2 YYREEE (reference sequence). Repertoires were generated with immunoSEQ multiplex PCR, while TCRdb's copy carries only in-frame clones and drops some. The sample lists roughly 700,000 clones; around 67% were seen once. The sequenced sample consisted of memory CD4+ T cells sorted from blood. The subset here: CD45RA-negative fraction. The origin of this receptor is a woman in her twenties or thirties in good health. The V call is TRBV5-4, the J call TRBJ2-3, with D maybe TRBD2 (6 bases). The DNA of the CDR3 is TGTGCCAGCAGCTTTGGAGGGAATGCAGATACGCAGTATTTT. Its translation is CASSFGGNADTQYF.